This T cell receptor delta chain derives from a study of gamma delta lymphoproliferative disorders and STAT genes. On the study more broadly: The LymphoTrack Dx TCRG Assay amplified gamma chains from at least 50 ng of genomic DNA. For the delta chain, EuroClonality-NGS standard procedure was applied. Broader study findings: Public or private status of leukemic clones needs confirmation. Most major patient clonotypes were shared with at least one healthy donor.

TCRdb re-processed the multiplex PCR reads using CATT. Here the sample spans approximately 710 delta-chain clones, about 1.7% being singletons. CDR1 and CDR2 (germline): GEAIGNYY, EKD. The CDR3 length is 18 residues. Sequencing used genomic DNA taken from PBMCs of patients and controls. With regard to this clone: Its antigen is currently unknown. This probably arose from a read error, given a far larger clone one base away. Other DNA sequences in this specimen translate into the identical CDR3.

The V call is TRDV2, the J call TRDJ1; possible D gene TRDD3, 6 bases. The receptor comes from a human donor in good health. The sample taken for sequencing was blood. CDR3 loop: CACDTILGGGPYTDKLIF. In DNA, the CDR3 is TGTGCCTGTGACACCATCCTAGGTGGGGGTCCCTACACCGACAAACTCATCTTT.